Each of the 19 T cell receptor beta chains below was sequenced from the same sample in a study of shared clonotypes between healthy human individuals. Method: immunoSEQ multiplex PCR; TCRdb's copy keeps in-frame clones and lacks some. Here the sample spans about 2.5 million clones, 85% to 95% being singletons. The source material was naive CD4+ T cells from PBMCs. Subset: CD45RA+ positively selected. The receptors here all came from a young man in good health. Some clones in this sample may be carry-over from other donors' samples.

Regarding this clone: Other DNA sequences within the sample encode an identical CDR3. The rearrangement uses TRBV5-4 and TRBJ2-1, with a tentative D call TRBD2 (5 bases). Trimming cost V 0 bases and J 1 base, with 8 bases left between them. Germline CDR1 and CDR2: SGHNT and YYREEE (reference sequence). This CDR3 has 15 residues. CDR3 in DNA: TGTGCCAGCAGCTTGGCGAGCGGTTCCTACAATGAGCAGTTCTTC. Translating it yields CASSLASGSYNEQFF.

V is TRBV6-6 and J is TRBJ1-6; D ambiguous. The CDR3 contains 12 residues. The V and J ends lost 7 bases and 6 bases respectively, with 7 bases between them. Per germline, CDR1 MNHNY and CDR2 SVGAGI (reference sequence). This chain's CDR3 is CASTKGNSPLHF. The CDR3 nucleotides read TGTGCCAGCACTAAGGGTAATTCACCCCTCCACTTT.

Concerning this clone itself: Other DNA sequences in this specimen translate into the identical CDR3. The rearrangement uses TRBV28 and TRBJ2-7, with D possibly TRBD1 on 6 matching bases. Per the germline V gene, CDR1 is MDHEN and CDR2 is SYDVKM. The CDR3 consists of 12 residues. Trimming cost V 5 bases and J 4 bases, with 9 bases left between them. Here the CDR3 DNA reads TGTGCCAGCAGTCAACAGGGTTACGAGCAGTACTTC. This translates into CASSQQGYEQYF.

This chain uses TRBV4-1 with TRBJ2-1; weak D call: TRBD1 (6 bases). The CDR3 totals 16 residues. Trimming took off 4 bases at V and 2 bases at J, with 15 bases between the two ends. Germline V lookup: CDR1 MGHRA, CDR2 YSYEKL. CDR3 coding DNA: TGCGCCAGCAGCCTACTACAGGGAATCACCTACAATGAGCAGTTCTTC. Its translation is CASSLLQGITYNEQFF.

This clone has just one count. The rearrangement uses TRBV5-4 and TRBJ2-3; D may be TRBD1 (5 bases). This CDR3 comprises 15 residues. Trimming removed 1 base from V and 0 bases from J, with 9 bases in between. Germline V gene lookup returns CDR1 SGHNT and CDR2 YYREEE (reference sequence). In DNA, the CDR3 is TGTGCCAGCAGCTTGCGTCAGGGCAGCACAGATACGCAGTATTTT. Its protein is CASSLRQGSTDTQYF.

The V gene is TRBV28, the J gene TRBJ1-1, with D possibly TRBD1 on 6 matching bases. Between the trimmed V and J ends, which lost 10 bases and 1 base, there was a span of 16 bases. Germline V lookup: CDR1 MDHEN, CDR2 SYDVKM. CDR3 size: 14 residues. This chain's CDR3 is CATTSSTGNTEAFF. The CDR3 bases are TGTGCCACCACATCCTCGACAGGGAACACTGAAGCTTTCTTT.

The genes are TRBV6-5 and TRBJ2-5; D gene unclear. V lost 5 bases and J lost 4, with 14 bases in between. This CDR3 comprises 14 residues. Per the germline V gene, CDR1 is MNHEY and CDR2 is SVGAGI. DNA of the CDR3: TGTGCCAGCAGTCCACTCCAGGCGAGAGAGACCCAGTACTTC. Its protein is CASSPLQARETQYF.

The CDR3 loop reads CASSQVRGSTDTQYF. Written as DNA, the CDR3 is TGCGCCAGCAGCCAAGTCAGGGGTAGCACAGATACGCAGTATTTT. The chain carries TRBV4-1 and TRBJ2-3, with D maybe TRBD1 (6 bases). CDR1 and CDR2 from the germline V gene are MGHRA and YSYEKL. The CDR3 is made up of 15 amino acids. V was trimmed by 1 base and J by 0 bases, leaving 8 bases between them.

The CDR3 sequence: CASSQAFRETQYF. CDR3 sequence (DNA): TGCGCCAGCAGCCAAGCATTCAGGGAGACCCAGTACTTC. V and J are TRBV4-3 and TRBJ2-5; D is ambiguous. The CDR3 is 13 amino acids. Germline lookup yields CDR1 LGHNA and CDR2 YSLEER. V lost 1 base and J lost 5, with 8 bases in between.

The chain recombines TRBV11-1 with TRBJ2-5; no firm D call. Germline V gene data show CDR1 as SGHAT and CDR2 as FQDESV (reference sequence). The V end was cut by 1 base, the J end by 0 bases, with 6 bases between. This CDR3 is built from 14 residues. CDR3 in amino acids: CASSLVSNQETQYF. The CDR3, as DNA: TGTGCCAGCAGCTTAGTTAGTAACCAAGAGACCCAGTACTTC.

This clone has only one observation. The chain carries TRBV19 and TRBJ2-7; maybe TRBD2 (5 bases). CDR3 length equals 19 residues. CDR1 is LNHDA, CDR2 SQIVND, per germline (reference sequence). Trimming left V 3 bases short and J 6 bases short, with 30 bases between. The CDR3 reads CASSIGGLGGWAGRSEQYF. The CDR3 region has the DNA TGTGCCAGTAGTATCGGAGGCTTAGGCGGTTGGGCTGGACGGTCCGAGCAGTACTTC.

This sequence joins TRBV5-1 and TRBJ2-3; the match to TRBD2 covers 15 bases. The CDR3 covers 16 residues. The V and J ends lost 3 bases and 3 bases, in that order; junction bases with no gene match: 2. CDR1 and CDR2 from the germline V gene are SGHRS and YFSETQ. The CDR3 region is CASSSGTSGRTDTQYF. CDR3 nucleotides: TGCGCCAGCAGCTCCGGGACTAGCGGGAGGACAGATACGCAGTATTTT.

This clone was detected only a few times. Other DNA sequences within the sample encode an identical CDR3. The rearrangement uses TRBV5-1 and TRBJ2-3; D not certain. Germline CDR1 and CDR2: SGHRS and YFSETQ. Trimming pared 0 bases from V and 5 bases from J, leaving 4 bases between. The CDR3 length is 12 residues. The CDR3, as DNA: TGCGCCAGCAGCTTGGCGGGAGATACGCAGTATTTT. This encodes CASSLAGDTQYF.

The chain has TRBV28 and TRBJ2-7; no definite D call. V was clipped by 6 bases and J by 2 bases, with 11 bases between them. The germline V gene has CDR1 MDHEN and CDR2 SYDVKM. The CDR3 sequence is 13 residues long. CDR3 in amino acids: CASRISSAYEQYF. In nucleotides, the CDR3 is TGTGCCAGCAGAATCAGTTCCGCCTACGAGCAGTACTTC.

This clone was found once. This chain links TRBV7-8 with TRBJ1-4, with D unresolved. The length of the CDR3 is 11 residues. Trimming took off 6 bases at V and 4 bases at J, with 3 bases between the two ends. Per germline, CDR1 SGHVS and CDR2 FQNEAQ. CDR3 sequence: CASRSNEKLFF. The CDR3 DNA reads as TGTGCCAGCAGAAGTAATGAAAAACTGTTTTTT.

The chain joins TRBV7-8 to TRBJ1-5, with 7 bases matching TRBD1. CDR1 is SGHVS, CDR2 FQNEAQ, per germline. Germline trimming cut 5 bases from V and 4 bases from J; bases unmatched to any gene: 8. This CDR3 region has 15 residues. CDR3 in DNA: TGTGCCAGCAGCCCCCGACAGGGAGAAAATCAGCCCCAGCATTTT. It translates to CASSPRQGENQPQHF.

The V and J genes are TRBV28 and TRBJ2-5; D possibly corresponds to TRBD2 (5 bases). The CDR3 spans 15 residues. V gave up 3 bases and J gave up 2 bases, with 13 bases separating them. Germline values: CDR1 MDHEN, CDR2 SYDVKM. This CDR3 reads CASSFDLGDQETQYF. The CDR3 DNA is TGTGCCAGCAGTTTCGATTTGGGAGATCAAGAGACCCAGTACTTC. Based on the CDR3 plus reference TRBV28 and TRBJ2-5, the full variable domain is DVKVTQSSRYLVKRTGEKVFLECVQDMDHENMFWYRQDPGLGLRLIYFSYDVKMKEKGDIPEGYSVSREKKERFSLILESASTNQTSMYLCASSFDLGDQETQYFGPGTRLLVL.

The genes are TRBV5-6 and TRBJ1-4; tentatively, D is TRBD1 (5 bases). The germline V gene has CDR1 SGHDT and CDR2 YYEEEE. V was trimmed by 4 bases and J by 6 bases, leaving 16 bases between them. The CDR3 runs 15 residues. CDR3 coding DNA: TGTGCCAGCAGCACTTCCGGGGCAGGCGATGAAAAACTGTTTTTT. Encoded protein: CASSTSGAGDEKLFF.

This chain joins TRBV27 and TRBJ1-1, with TRBD1 as a possible D gene (6 bases). In germline, CDR1 is MNHEY, CDR2 SMNVEV (reference sequence). V gave up 2 bases and J gave up 0 bases, with 19 bases separating them. The CDR3 is made up of 18 amino acids. The DNA for the CDR3 is TGTGCCAGCAGTTTAGTGTACAGGGAGGGACCTATGAACACTGAAGCTTTCTTT. Its protein is CASSLVYREGPMNTEAFF.